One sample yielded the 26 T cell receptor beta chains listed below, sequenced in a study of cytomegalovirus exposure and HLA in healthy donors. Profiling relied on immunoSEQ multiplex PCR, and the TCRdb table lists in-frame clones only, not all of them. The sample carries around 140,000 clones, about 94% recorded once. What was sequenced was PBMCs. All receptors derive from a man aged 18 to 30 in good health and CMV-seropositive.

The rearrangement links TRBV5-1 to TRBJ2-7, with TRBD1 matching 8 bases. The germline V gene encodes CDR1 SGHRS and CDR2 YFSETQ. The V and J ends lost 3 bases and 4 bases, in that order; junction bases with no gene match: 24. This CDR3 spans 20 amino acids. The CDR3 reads CASSCPLSSRGRARTYEQYF. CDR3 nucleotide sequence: TGCGCCAGCAGCTGCCCTCTCAGTTCCAGGGGGCGGGCGAGGACGTACGAGCAGTACTTC.

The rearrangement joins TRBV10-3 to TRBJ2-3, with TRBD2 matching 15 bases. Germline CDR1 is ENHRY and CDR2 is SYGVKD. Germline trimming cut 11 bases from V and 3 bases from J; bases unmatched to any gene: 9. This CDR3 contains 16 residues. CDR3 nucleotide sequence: TGTGCCGTGGGACTAGCGGGAGGTAGTAGAACAGATACGCAGTATTTT. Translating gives CAVGLAGGSRTDTQYF.

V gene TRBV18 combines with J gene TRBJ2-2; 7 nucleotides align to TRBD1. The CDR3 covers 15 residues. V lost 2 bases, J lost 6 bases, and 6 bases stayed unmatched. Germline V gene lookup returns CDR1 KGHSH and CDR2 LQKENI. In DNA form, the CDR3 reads TGTGCCAGCTCACCAGTCACAGGGGTCCCCGGGGAGCTGTTTTTT. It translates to CASSPVTGVPGELFF.

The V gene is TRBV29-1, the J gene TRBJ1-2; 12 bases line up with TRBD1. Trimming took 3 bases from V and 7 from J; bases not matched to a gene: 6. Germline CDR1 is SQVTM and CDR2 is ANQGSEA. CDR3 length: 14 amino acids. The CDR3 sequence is CSVDWAGQGAGYTF. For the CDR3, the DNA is TGCAGCGTTGATTGGGCGGGACAGGGGGCTGGCTACACCTTC.

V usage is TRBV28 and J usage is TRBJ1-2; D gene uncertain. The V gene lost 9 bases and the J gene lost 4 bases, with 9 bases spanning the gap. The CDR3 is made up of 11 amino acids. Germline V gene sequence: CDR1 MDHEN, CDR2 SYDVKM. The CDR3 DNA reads TGTGCCAGTGGACTGGCCTATGGCTACACCTTC. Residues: CASGLAYGYTF.

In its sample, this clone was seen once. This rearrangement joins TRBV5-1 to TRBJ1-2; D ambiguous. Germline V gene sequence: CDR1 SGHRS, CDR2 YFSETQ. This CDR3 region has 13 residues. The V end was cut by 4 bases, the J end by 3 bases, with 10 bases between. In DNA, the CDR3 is TGCGCCAGCAGCCCCGAGGCGTACTATGGCTACACCTTC. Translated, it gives CASSPEAYYGYTF. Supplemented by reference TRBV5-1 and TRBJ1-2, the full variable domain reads KAGVTQTPRYLIKTRGQQVTLSCSPISGHRSVSWYQQTPGQGLQFLFEYFSETQRNKGNFPGRFSGRQFSNSRSEMNVSTLELGDSALYLCASSPEAYYGYTFGSGTRLTVV.

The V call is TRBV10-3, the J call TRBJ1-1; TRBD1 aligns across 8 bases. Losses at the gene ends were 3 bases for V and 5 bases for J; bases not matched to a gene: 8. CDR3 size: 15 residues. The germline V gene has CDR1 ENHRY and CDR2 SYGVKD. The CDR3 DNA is TGTGCCATCAGTGAAGGGACAGGCTCTGGGACTGAAGCTTTCTTT. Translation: CAISEGTGSGTEAFF.

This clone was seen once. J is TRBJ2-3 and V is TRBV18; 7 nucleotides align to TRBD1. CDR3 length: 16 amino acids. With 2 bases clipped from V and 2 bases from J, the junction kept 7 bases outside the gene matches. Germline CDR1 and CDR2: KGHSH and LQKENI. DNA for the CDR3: TGTGCCAGCTCACCAAACAGGGGCCCGTACACAGATACGCAGTATTTT. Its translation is CASSPNRGPYTDTQYF.

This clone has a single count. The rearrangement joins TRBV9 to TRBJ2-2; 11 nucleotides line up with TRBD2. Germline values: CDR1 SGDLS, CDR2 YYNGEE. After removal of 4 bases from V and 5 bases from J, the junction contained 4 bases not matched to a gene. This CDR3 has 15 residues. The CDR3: CASSPRLAGTGELFF. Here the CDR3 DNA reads TGTGCCAGCAGCCCAAGACTAGCGGGAACCGGGGAGCTGTTTTTT.

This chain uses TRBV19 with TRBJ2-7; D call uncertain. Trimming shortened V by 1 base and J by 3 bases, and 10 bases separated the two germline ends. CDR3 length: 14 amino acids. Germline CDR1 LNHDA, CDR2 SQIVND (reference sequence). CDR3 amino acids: CASSIGTIYYEQYF. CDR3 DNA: TGTGCCAGTAGTATAGGAACTATTTACTACGAGCAGTACTTC.

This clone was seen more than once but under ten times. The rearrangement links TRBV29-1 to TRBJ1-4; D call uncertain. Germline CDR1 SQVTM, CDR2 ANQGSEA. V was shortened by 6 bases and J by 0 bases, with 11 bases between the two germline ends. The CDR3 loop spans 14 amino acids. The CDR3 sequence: CSVADGTTNEKLFF. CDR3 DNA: TGCAGCGTGGCGGACGGGACAACTAATGAAAAACTGTTTTTT.

CDR3 in DNA: TGTGCCAGCACTAGCGGGGGGGCCTACGAGCAGTACTTC. Residues: CASTSGGAYEQYF. The genes are TRBV6-5 and TRBJ2-7, with 12 bases fitting TRBD2. Germline CDR1 MNHEY, CDR2 SVGAGI. Unmatched junction bases numbered 0, after V lost 7 bases and J lost 2 bases. The length of the CDR3 is 13 residues.

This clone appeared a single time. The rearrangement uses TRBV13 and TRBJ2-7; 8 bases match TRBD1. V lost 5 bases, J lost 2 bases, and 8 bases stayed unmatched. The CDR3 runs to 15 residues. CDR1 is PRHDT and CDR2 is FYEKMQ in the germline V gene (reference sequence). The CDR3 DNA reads TGTGCCAGCAGCCCGGGGGACAGGTTTGCCTACGAGCAGTACTTC. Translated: CASSPGDRFAYEQYF. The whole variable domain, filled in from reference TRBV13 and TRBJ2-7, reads AAGVIQSPRHLIKEKRETATLKCYPIPRHDTVYWYQQGPGQDPQFLISFYEKMQSDKGSIPDRFSAQQFSDYHSELNMSSLELGDSALYFCASSPGDRFAYEQYFGPGTRLTVT.

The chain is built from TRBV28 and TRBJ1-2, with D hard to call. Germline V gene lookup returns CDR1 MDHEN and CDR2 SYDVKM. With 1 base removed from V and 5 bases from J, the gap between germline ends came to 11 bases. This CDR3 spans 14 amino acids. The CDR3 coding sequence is TGTGCCAGCAGTTTATTCCGGGGTGGGTATGGCTACACCTTC. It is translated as CASSLFRGGYGYTF.

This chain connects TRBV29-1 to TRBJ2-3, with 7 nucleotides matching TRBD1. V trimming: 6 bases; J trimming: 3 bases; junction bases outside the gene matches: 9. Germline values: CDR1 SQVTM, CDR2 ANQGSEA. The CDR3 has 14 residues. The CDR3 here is CSVKTGKRTDTQYF. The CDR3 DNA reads TGCAGCGTCAAGACAGGGAAGAGGACAGATACGCAGTATTTT.

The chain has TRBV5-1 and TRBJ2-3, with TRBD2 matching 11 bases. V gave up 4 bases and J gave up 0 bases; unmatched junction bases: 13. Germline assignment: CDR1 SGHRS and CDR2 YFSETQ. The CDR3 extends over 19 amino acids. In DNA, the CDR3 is TGCGCCAGCAGCGATACGACTAGCGGGACTAGACATAGCACAGATACGCAGTATTTT. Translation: CASSDTTSGTRHSTDTQYF.

The CDR3 loop reads CASSFVLWQDTDTQYF. The CDR3, as DNA: TGTGCCAGCAGCTTCGTTCTGTGGCAGGACACAGATACGCAGTATTTT. The chain joins TRBV5-8 to TRBJ2-3, with unresolved D. Between the trimmed V and J ends, which lost 2 bases and 2 bases, there was a span of 15 bases. In germline, CDR1 is SGHTS, CDR2 YDEGEE. The CDR3 length is 16 residues.

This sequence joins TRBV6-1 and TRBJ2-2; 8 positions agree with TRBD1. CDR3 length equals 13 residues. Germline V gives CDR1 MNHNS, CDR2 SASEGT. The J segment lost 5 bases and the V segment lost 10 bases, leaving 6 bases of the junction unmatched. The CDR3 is CAISTGATGELFF. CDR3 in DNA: TGTGCCATCTCGACAGGGGCGACCGGGGAGCTGTTTTTT.

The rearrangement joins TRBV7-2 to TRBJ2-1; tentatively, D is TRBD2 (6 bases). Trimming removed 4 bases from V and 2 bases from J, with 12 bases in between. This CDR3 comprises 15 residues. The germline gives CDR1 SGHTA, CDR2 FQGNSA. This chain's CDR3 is CASSYGGVAYNEQFF. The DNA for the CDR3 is TGTGCCAGCAGCTATGGCGGGGTTGCCTACAATGAGCAGTTCTTC.

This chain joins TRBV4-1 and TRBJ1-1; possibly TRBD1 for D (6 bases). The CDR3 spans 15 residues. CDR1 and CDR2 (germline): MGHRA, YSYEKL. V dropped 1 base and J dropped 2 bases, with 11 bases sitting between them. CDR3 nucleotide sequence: TGCGCCAGCAGCCAAGGCAGGGGTCTTAACACTGAAGCTTTCTTT. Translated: CASSQGRGLNTEAFF.

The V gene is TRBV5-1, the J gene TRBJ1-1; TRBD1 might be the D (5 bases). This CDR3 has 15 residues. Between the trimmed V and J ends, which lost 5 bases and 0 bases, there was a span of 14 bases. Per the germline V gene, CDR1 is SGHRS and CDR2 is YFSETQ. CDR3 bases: TGCGCCAGCAGGGAGGGACTTATCATGAACACTGAAGCTTTCTTT. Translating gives CASREGLIMNTEAFF.

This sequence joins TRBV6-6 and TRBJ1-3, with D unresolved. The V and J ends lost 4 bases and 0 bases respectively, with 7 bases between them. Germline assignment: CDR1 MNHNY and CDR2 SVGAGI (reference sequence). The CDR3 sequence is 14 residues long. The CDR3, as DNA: TGTGCCAGCAGTTCGGGTTACTCTGGAAACACCATATATTTT. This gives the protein CASSSGYSGNTIYF.

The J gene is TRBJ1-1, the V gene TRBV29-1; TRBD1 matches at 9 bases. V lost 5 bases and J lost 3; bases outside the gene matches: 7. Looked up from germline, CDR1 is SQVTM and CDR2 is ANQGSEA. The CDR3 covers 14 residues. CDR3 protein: CSVSTGGGDTEAFF. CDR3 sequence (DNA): TGCAGCGTTTCCACAGGGGGCGGTGACACTGAAGCTTTCTTT.

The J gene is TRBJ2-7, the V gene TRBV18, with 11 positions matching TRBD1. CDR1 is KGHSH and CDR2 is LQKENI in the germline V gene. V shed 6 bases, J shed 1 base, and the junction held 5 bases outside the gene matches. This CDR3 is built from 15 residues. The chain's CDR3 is CASSPGTGGSYEQYF. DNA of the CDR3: TGTGCCAGCTCGCCGGGGACAGGGGGTTCCTACGAGCAGTACTTC.

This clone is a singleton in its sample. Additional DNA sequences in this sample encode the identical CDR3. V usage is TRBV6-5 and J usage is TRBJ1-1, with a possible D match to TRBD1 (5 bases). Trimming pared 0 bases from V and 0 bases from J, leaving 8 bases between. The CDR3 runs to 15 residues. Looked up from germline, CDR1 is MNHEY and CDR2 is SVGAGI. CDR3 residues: CASSYSGGMNTEAFF. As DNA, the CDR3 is TGTGCCAGCAGTTACTCGGGGGGAATGAACACTGAAGCTTTCTTT.

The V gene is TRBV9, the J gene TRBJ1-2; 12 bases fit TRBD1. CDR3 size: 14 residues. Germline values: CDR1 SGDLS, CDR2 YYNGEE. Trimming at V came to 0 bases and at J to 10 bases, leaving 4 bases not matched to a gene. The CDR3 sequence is CASSVGPGQGAYTF. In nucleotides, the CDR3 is TGTGCCAGCAGCGTAGGGCCGGGACAGGGGGCCTACACCTTC.